The clone carrying this TCR beta chain turned up a few times. Its antigen is not known. The entry originates in a study of T-cell memory formation after mild COVID-19. One entry per CDR3 protein, called by TCRdb with MiXCR from the 5' RACE reads. The data contain nearly 350,000 distinct CDR3 sequences, over 10% of them singletons. Findings and caveats of the study: Clones that contracted clustered mainly in CM and EM if CD4+ and in EMRA if CD8+. Cross-reactive memory seemingly joined, as some responding clones were found in pre-infection memory. Second-wave clones reaching peak frequency on day 37 lacked confirmed SARS-CoV-2 specificity.

Sequenced material: PBMCs or a T cell subset sorted from them (not recorded which). The sequence derives from a man aged 18 to 30 who had mild COVID-19 (a few samples of this study predate the infection). Cell type and time point are not known.

CDR3 region: CASVELADKETQYF. In DNA, the CDR3 is TGTGCCAGCGTAGAACTAGCGGATAAAGAGACCCAGTACTTC. The genes are TRBV5-6 and TRBJ2-5; 8 bases are shared with TRBD2. J was trimmed by 3 bases and V by 7 bases; bases with no gene match: 8. CDR1 SGHDT and CDR2 YYEEEE come from the germline V gene. The CDR3 has 14 residues.